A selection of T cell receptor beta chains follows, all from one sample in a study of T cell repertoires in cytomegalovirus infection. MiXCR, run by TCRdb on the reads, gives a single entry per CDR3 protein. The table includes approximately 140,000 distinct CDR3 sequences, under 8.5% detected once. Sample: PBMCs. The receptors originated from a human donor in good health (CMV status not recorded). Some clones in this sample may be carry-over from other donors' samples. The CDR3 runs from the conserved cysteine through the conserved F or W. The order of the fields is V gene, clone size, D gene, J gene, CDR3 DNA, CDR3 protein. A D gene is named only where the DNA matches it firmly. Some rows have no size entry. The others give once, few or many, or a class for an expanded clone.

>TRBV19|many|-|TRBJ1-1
TGTGCCAGTACCCTGACATCGAACACTGAAGCTTTCTTT
CASTLTSNTEAFF
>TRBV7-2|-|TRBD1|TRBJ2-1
TGTGCCAGCAGCTGGCCCTCCCGGGACAGGGTGACGAATGAGCAGTTCTTC
CASSWPSRDRVTNEQFF
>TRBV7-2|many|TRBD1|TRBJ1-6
TGTGCCAGCAGCCTGAAGGGACAGAATTCACCCCTCCACTTT
CASSLKGQNSPLHF
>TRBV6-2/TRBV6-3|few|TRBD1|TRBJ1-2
TGTGCCAGCAGTTCCCTCTCCGGGACAGGGTGGACTAACTATGGCTACACCTTC
CASSSLSGTGWTNYGYTF
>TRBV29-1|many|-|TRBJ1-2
TGCAGCGTTGAGGGGGAGGGGAACTATGGCTACACCTTC
CSVEGEGNYGYTF
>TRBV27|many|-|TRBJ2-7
TGTGCCAGCAGTTCCCGCAGGGGAGGTTACGAGCAGTACTTC
CASSSRRGGYEQYF
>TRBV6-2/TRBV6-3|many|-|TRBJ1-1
TGTGCCAGCAGTTACTCCGGTCCGTCCCGCGAAGCTTTCTTT
CASSYSGPSREAFF
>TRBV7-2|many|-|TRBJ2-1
TGTGCCAGCAGCTTAGAGGGGGGCCATAGCTCCTACAATGAGCAGTTCTTC
CASSLEGGHSSYNEQFF
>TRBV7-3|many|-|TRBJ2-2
TGTGCCAGCTCGGCGAACACCGGGGAGCTGTTTTTT
CASSANTGELFF
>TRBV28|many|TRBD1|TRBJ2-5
TGTGCCAGCAGTTTACTTGGCAGGGGGATTCTGGAGACCCAGTACTTC
CASSLLGRGILETQYF
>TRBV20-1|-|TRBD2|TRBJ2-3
TGCAGTGCTAGAGACCCCTGGACTAGAACCACTCTCAATACGCAGTATTTT
CSARDPWTRTTLNTQYF
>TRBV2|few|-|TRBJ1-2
TGTGCCAGCAGTGAACTCAGGGCCTCCTATGGCTACACCTTC
CASSELRASYGYTF
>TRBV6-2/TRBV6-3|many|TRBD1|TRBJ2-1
TGTGCCAGCAGCGAAACAGGGGGCACCTACAATGAGCAGTTCTTC
CASSETGGTYNEQFF
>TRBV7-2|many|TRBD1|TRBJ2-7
TGTGCCAGCAGCTTAGAGAGTTCCGGGACAGTAATCTACGAGCAGTACTTC
CASSLESSGTVIYEQYF
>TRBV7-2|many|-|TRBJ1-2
TGTGCCAGCAGCTTAAGACGACAGGCGGGCTATGGCTACACCTTC
CASSLRRQAGYGYTF
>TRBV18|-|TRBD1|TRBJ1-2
TGTGCCAGCTCACCATCCAGGGGGGATGGCTACACCTTC
CASSPSRGDGYTF
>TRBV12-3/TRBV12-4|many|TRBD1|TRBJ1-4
TGTGCCAGCAGACCTGAGTTGGGACAGGGAAAAGAAAAACTGTTTTTT
CASRPELGQGKEKLFF
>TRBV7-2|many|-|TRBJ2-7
TGTGCCAGCAGCTCTACCGGGGGACCCTACGAGCAGTACTTC
CASSSTGGPYEQYF
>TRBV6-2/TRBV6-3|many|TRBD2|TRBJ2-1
TGTGCCAGCAGTTACTCGAATCCGGCCCTAGCGGGGGGGCTCGGTGAGCAGTTCTTC
CASSYSNPALAGGLGEQFF
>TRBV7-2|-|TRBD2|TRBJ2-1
TGTGCCAGCAGCTCGACACTTAGCGGGTGTTCCTACAATGAGCAGTTCTTC
CASSSTLSGCSYNEQFF
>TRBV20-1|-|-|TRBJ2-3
TGCAGTGGGGAGGGGGTTGGCACAGATACGCAGTATTTT
CSGEGVGTDTQYF
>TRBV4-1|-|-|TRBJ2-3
TGCGCCAGCAGCGTAACAGATACGCAGTATTTT
CASSVTDTQYF
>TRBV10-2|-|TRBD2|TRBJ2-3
TGCGCCAGCAGGGTCCCGGGACTAGCGGGGGGGCAAACAGATACGCAGTATTTT
CASRVPGLAGGQTDTQYF
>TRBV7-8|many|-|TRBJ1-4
TGTGCCAGCAGCTTAGATGGCTGGAATGAAAAACTGTTTTTT
CASSLDGWNEKLFF
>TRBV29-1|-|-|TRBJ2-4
TGCAGCGTTGAAGGTCGAGCCAAAAACATTCAGTACTTC
CSVEGRAKNIQYF
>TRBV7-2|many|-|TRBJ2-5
TGTGCCAGCACCAAGAGGGGGGAAGAGACCCAGTACTTC
CASTKRGEETQYF
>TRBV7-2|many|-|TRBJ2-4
TGTGCCAGCAGCTTAGATTGGGCCAAAAACATTCAGTACTTC
CASSLDWAKNIQYF
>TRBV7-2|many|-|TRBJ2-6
TGTGCCAGCAGCTTAGACATCTCTGGGGCCAACGTCCTGACTTTC
CASSLDISGANVLTF
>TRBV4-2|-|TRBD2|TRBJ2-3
TGTGCCAGCAGCCCTAGCGGGGGAGACACAGATACGCAGTATTTT
CASSPSGGDTDTQYF
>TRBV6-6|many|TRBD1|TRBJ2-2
TGTGCCAGCAGCGTTACCCGAGGGACAGGGAAGAACACCGGGGAGCTGTTTTTT
CASSVTRGTGKNTGELFF
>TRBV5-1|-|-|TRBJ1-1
TGCGCCAGCACCCCCGTCGGGCAGGGTAAGAACACTGAAGCTTTCTTT
CASTPVGQGKNTEAFF
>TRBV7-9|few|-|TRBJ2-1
TGTGCCAGCAGCCTACACACGGGGGGCCCCTACAATGAGCAGTTCTTC
CASSLHTGGPYNEQFF
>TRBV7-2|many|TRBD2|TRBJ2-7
TGTGCCAGCAGCTTCTCTGTAGCGGGGGGGCCCTACGAGCAGTACTTC
CASSFSVAGGPYEQYF
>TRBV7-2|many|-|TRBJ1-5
TGTGCCAGCAGCTCCAGGGTGGGCAATCAGCCCCAGCATTTT
CASSSRVGNQPQHF
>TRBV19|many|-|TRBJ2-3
TGTGCCAGTAGTATCATTGGAGCCGGGCAAGATACGCAGTATTTT
CASSIIGAGQDTQYF
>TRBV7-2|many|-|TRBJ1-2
TGTGCCAGCAGCTTTAGTCACGGGAACTATGGCTACACCTTC
CASSFSHGNYGYTF